This record covers a single T cell receptor beta chain. The sample comes from a study of blood T cell repertoires in COVID-19. Only in-frame clones appear in the TCRdb table, and some are missing; sequencing was by immunoSEQ multiplex PCR. The table records about 170,000 clones, just under 85% of them present only once. The specimen was peripheral blood. The TCR comes from a woman at least 80 years old with acute or convalescent COVID-19.

The CDR3 is CASGGSNTPYEQYF. Written as DNA, the CDR3 is TGTGCTAGTGGCGGGAGTAATACTCCCTACGAGCAGTACTTC. The rearrangement joins TRBV12-5 to TRBJ2-7, with TRBD2 as a possible D gene (6 bases). Per germline, CDR1 LGHNT and CDR2 FRNRAP. Trimming shortened V by 6 bases and J by 2 bases, and 14 bases separated the two germline ends. The length of the CDR3 is 14 residues.